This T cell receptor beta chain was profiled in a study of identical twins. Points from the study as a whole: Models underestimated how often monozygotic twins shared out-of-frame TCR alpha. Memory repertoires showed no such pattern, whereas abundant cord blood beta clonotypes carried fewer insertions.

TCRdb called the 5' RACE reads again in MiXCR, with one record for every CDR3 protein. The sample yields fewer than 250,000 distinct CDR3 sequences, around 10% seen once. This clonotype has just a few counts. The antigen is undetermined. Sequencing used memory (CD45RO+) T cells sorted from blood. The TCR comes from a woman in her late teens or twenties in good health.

The CDR3 coding sequence is TGTGCCAGCAGGGGGATTTCCTATAATTCACCCCTCCACTTT. Translated: CASRGISYNSPLHF. The chain is built from TRBV6-1 and TRBJ1-6; D not certain. Trimming shortened V by 6 bases and J by 1 base, and 7 bases separated the two germline ends. This CDR3 comprises 14 residues. Germline V gene data show CDR1 as MNHNS and CDR2 as SASEGT.